This TCR beta chain was found in a study of Ad26.COV2.S vaccination and SARS-CoV-2 variants. The germline V gene encodes CDR1 MNHEY and CDR2 SVGAGI. CDR3 length: 13 residues. Trimming pared 5 bases from V and 7 bases from J, leaving 14 bases between. Treatment denoted: roughly 18 received Ad26.COV2.S at low or high dose, single or two shots; 5 received placebo; per-sample allocation not given. The study sampled participants on day 63 after the first vaccine or placebo injection. Repertoires were generated with immunoSEQ multiplex PCR, while TCRdb's copy carries only in-frame clones and drops some. The data show over 400,000 clones, with roughly 91% seen just once and around 4.5% held by the top ten.

This TCR was sampled from a person between 18 and 65 years old who received the Ad26.COV2.S COVID-19 vaccine or a placebo. Material: peripheral blood, obtained in a trial of Ad26.COV2.S vaccine versus placebo. J is TRBJ1-1 and V is TRBV6-5; D not resolved. CDR3 in DNA: TGTGCCAGCAGTCCCGGCAGGTTAGTTGAAGCTTTCTTT. This codes for CASSPGRLVEAFF.